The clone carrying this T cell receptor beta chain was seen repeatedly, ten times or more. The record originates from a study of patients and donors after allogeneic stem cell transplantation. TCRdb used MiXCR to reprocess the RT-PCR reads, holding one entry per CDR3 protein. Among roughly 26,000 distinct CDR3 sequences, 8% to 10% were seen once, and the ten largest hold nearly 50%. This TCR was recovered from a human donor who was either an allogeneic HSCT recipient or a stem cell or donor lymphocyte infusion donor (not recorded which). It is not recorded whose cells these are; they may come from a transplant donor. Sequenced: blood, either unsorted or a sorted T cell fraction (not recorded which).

This CDR3 reads CASSGISGQKETQYF. The CDR3 DNA follows: TGTGCCAGCAGTGGGATTAGCGGACAAAAAGAGACCCAGTACTTC. The chain joins TRBV2 to TRBJ2-5; possible D gene TRBD2, 6 bases. There are 15 residues in the CDR3. The germline CDR1 and CDR2 sequences are SNHLY and FYNNEI. Trimming removed 4 bases at V and 3 bases at J, with 15 bases between.